The 26 T cell receptor beta chains below all came from one sample that was sequenced in a study of spatial heterogeneity in lung cancer. TCRdb analysed the 5' RACE reads with MiXCR anew, one entry per CDR3 protein. The repertoire holds 110,000 or so distinct CDR3 sequences, approximately 10% seen once, with about 24% in the top ten. Documented time point: blood at routine non-recurrence follow-up after resection. This specimen consisted of PBMCs, obtained at follow-up. The origin of the receptors is a female donor with early-stage non-small cell lung cancer.

The gene calls are TRBV27 and TRBJ2-7; no definite D call. The CDR3 runs 10 residues. The V gene's germline CDR1 is MNHEY and CDR2 SMNVEV (reference sequence). Trimming cost V 6 bases and J 7 bases, with 7 bases left between them. The CDR3 sequence: CASSPGEQYV. The CDR3 DNA reads TGTGCCAGCAGCCCAGGAGAGCAGTACGTC.

This clonotype appeared a few times. This chain connects TRBV12-3 or TRBV12-4 to TRBJ2-4; D may be TRBD1 or TRBD2 (6 bases each). Trimming took off 5 bases at V and 1 base at J, with 12 bases between the two ends. The CDR3 is 15 amino acids. CDR3 loop: CASSPEGGAKNIQYF. As DNA, the CDR3 is TGTGCCAGCAGTCCCGAAGGGGGGGCCAAAAACATTCAGTACTTC.

The chain couples TRBV27 to TRBJ2-1, with TRBD1 matching over 7 bases. The CDR3 is made up of 14 amino acids. Trimming cost V 6 bases and J 2 bases; bases outside gene matches: 4. Germline V CDR1 and CDR2: MNHEY, SMNVEV (reference sequence). CDR3 bases: TGTGCCAGCAGATACAGGGGACCCTACAATGAGCAGTTCTTC. Translating it yields CASRYRGPYNEQFF.

This clonotype was detected only a few times. Because it lacks the conserved phenylalanine or tryptophan at the end, this CDR3 is likely a read error. The DNA is left out, because the CDR3 cannot be placed on it with certainty; the CDR3 is given as TCRdb lists it. The chain combines TRBV23-1 with TRBJ2-7. TRBV23-1 falls under the ORF class, with uncertain function. The CDR3 is 11 amino acids long, termini counted. The CDR3 here is CASTEYIQFPS.

The chain has TRBV28 and TRBJ1-1; TRBD1 aligns across 7 bases. This CDR3 has 15 residues. With 5 bases clipped from V and 7 bases from J, the junction kept 13 bases outside the gene matches. Per the germline V gene, CDR1 is MDHEN and CDR2 is SYDVKM. The CDR3 DNA is TGTGCCAGCAGTCCCGGGACAGCTTACGAGCTTGAAGCTTTCTTT. It translates to CASSPGTAYELEAFF.

The sample holds a few counts of this clonotype. The chain carries TRBV10-1 and TRBJ1-5, with D uncertain. This CDR3 comprises 13 residues. Germline CDR1 and CDR2: WNHNN and SYGVQD (reference sequence). The germline V and J ends were trimmed by 3 bases and 4 bases, with 7 bases remaining between them. This chain's CDR3 is CASSESGNQPQHF. CDR3 sequence (DNA): TGCGCCAGCAGTGAATCGGGAAATCAGCCCCAGCATTTT.

The sample holds many counts of this clonotype. V gene TRBV20-1 combines with J gene TRBJ2-1, with 7 bases that match TRBD2. Unmatched junction bases numbered 9, after V lost 0 bases and J lost 1 base. This CDR3 has 17 residues. Germline assignment: CDR1 DFQATT and CDR2 SNEGSKA (reference sequence). CDR3 protein: CSARDPSGRSSYNEQFF. CDR3 coding DNA: TGCAGTGCTAGAGACCCTAGCGGCCGAAGTTCCTACAATGAGCAGTTCTTC.

This clonotype was found a few times. The chain recombines TRBV29-1 with TRBJ1-2, with D unresolved. Trimming stripped 4 bases from V and 0 bases from J, with 9 bases between. The CDR3 has 13 residues. CDR1 and CDR2 (germline): SQVTM, ANQGSEA. Written as DNA, the CDR3 is TGCAGCGTTGTCCCGGAGCCTAACTATGGCTACACCTTC. The encoded protein is CSVVPEPNYGYTF.

This clonotype was picked up a small number of times. The J gene is TRBJ1-2, the V gene TRBV2, with 9 positions matching TRBD1. Trimming cost V 4 bases and J 5 bases; bases outside gene matches: 8. CDR3 size: 15 residues. Looked up from germline, CDR1 is SNHLY and CDR2 is FYNNEI. CDR3 bases: TGTGCCAGCAGTGTTTCGGGACAGGGAGGATATGGCTACACCTTC. Encoded protein: CASSVSGQGGYGYTF.

The chain links TRBV7-2 to TRBJ2-1, with 10 bases identical to TRBD2. V shed 3 bases, J shed 7 bases, and the junction held 6 bases outside the gene matches. CDR1 is SGHTA and CDR2 is FQGNSA in the germline V gene. CDR3 size: 15 residues. The CDR3 DNA is TGTGCCAGCAGCTTTTTTCTAGCGGGAGTTAATGAGCAGTTCTTC. This sequence encodes CASSFFLAGVNEQFF.

The rearrangement uses TRBV15 and TRBJ1-5; D gene ambiguous. There are 14 residues in the CDR3. Germline loops: CDR1 LNHNV, CDR2 YYDKDF (reference sequence). V lost 4 bases and J lost 1, with 8 bases in between. The CDR3 coding sequence is TGTGCCACCAGCACGGGTGGCAGCAATCAGCCCCAGCATTTT. Encoded protein: CATSTGGSNQPQHF.

As to this clonotype: This sequence may be a read error, since a much larger clone differs from it by one base. The V gene is TRBV28, the J gene TRBJ1-4, with a weak D call TRBD1 (5 bases). The CDR3 extends over 12 amino acids. The germline gives CDR1 MDHEN, CDR2 SYDVKM. The CDR3 DNA reads TGTGTCAGCAGCGCGGGGGTTGAAAAACTGTTTTTT. Translating it yields CVSSAGVEKLFF.

This clonotype was found once. The chain combines TRBV7-9 with TRBJ2-1; 10 bases fit TRBD2. The CDR3 spans 16 residues. Trimming cost V 2 bases and J 8 bases; bases outside gene matches: 9. CDR1 and CDR2 (germline): SEHNR, FQNEAQ (reference sequence). DNA of the CDR3: TGTGCCAGCAGCTTAACCCTAGCGGGAGCTTTCGATGAGCAGTTCTTC. Amino acid sequence: CASSLTLAGAFDEQFF.

V usage is TRBV29-1 and J usage is TRBJ2-5; D unresolved. With 0 bases removed from V and 0 bases from J, the gap between germline ends came to 5 bases. The CDR3 is made up of 13 amino acids. CDR1 is SQVTM, CDR2 ANQGSEA, per germline. The CDR3 sequence: CSVEDRNQETQYF. The CDR3 DNA sequence: TGCAGCGTTGAAGATCGGAACCAAGAGACCCAGTACTTC.

This clonotype showed up many times. The chain employs TRBV27 and TRBJ2-5, with D possibly matching TRBD2 (5 bases). CDR3 size: 12 residues. Germline V CDR1 and CDR2: MNHEY, SMNVEV (reference sequence). V gave up 4 bases and J gave up 9 bases, with 12 bases separating them. The CDR3 DNA reads as TGTGCCAGCAGTTCGCGAGGGCTCGCCCAGTACTTC. The encoded protein is CASSSRGLAQYF.

This rearrangement joins TRBV13 to TRBJ2-7, with 7 bases lining up with TRBD1. CDR3 length: 15 amino acids. Germline V lookup: CDR1 PRHDT, CDR2 FYEKMQ (reference sequence). Trimming at V came to 0 bases and at J to 6 bases, leaving 8 bases not matched to a gene. CDR3 sequence: CASSLGLETGREQYF. The CDR3 coding sequence is TGTGCCAGCAGCTTAGGTTTAGAGACAGGGCGCGAGCAGTACTTC.

The genes are TRBV2 and TRBJ2-5; D gene uncertain. This CDR3 is 10 amino acids long. Deletions cut 1 base from V and 6 bases from J, with 0 bases between. In germline, CDR1 is SNHLY, CDR2 FYNNEI. The DNA for the CDR3 is TGTGCCAGCAGTGAAGAGACCCAGTACTTC. Translated, it gives CASSEETQYF.

There are a few counts of this clonotype. The genes are TRBV6-6 and TRBJ2-2; D is unclear. CDR3 length: 14 amino acids. Trimming stripped 2 bases from V and 6 bases from J, with 10 bases between. Looked up from germline, CDR1 is MNHNY and CDR2 is SVGAGI (reference sequence). The CDR3 DNA reads TGTGCCAGCAGTTACGATGCGGTAGCCGGGGAGCTGTTTTTT. Translating it yields CASSYDAVAGELFF.

This clonotype came up many times. This chain connects TRBV12-3 or TRBV12-4 to TRBJ1-1; maybe TRBD1 (6 bases). V shed 6 bases and J shed 4 bases, with 18 bases lying between them. The CDR3 has 15 residues. The CDR3 DNA sequence: TGTGCCAGCAGGATACAGGGTAACCTCGTCACTGAAGCTTTCTTT. Protein product: CASRIQGNLVTEAFF.

In its sample, this clonotype was seen a few times. V and J are TRBV18 and TRBJ1-5; D not resolved. The germline CDR1 and CDR2 sequences are KGHSH and LQKENI. The CDR3 runs 15 residues. The V and J ends lost 5 bases and 0 bases respectively, with 11 bases between them. DNA for the CDR3: TGTGCCAGCTCAACCGAGGGCTCTAGCAATCAGCCCCAGCATTTT. Residues: CASSTEGSSNQPQHF. The full variable domain, rest sourced from reference TRBV18 and TRBJ1-5, is NAGVMQNPRHLVRRRGQEARLRCSPMKGHSHVYWYRQLPEEGLKFMVYLQKENIIDESGMPKERFSAEFPKEGPSILRIQQVVRGDSAAYFCASSTEGSSNQPQHFGDGTRLSIL.

The chain joins TRBV15 to TRBJ1-2; D unclear. The germline gives CDR1 LNHNV, CDR2 YYDKDF (reference sequence). CDR3 size: 14 residues. V was pared by 2 bases and J by 0 bases, with 7 bases between. For the CDR3, the DNA is TGTGCCACCAGCAGACAACAGACTAACTATGGCTACACCTTC. Amino acids: CATSRQQTNYGYTF.

This clonotype was seen only a few times. This sequence joins TRBV3-1 and TRBJ2-2, with 8 bases that match TRBD2. Germline CDR1 and CDR2: LGHDT and YNNKEL (reference sequence). CDR3 length equals 14 residues. Trimming at V came to 7 bases and at J to 6 bases, leaving 7 bases not matched to a gene. The CDR3 DNA reads as TGTGCCAGCAACACCGGGACTAGGGCCGGGGAGCTGTTTTTT. This sequence encodes CASNTGTRAGELFF.

This clonotype has at least ten counts. The chain is built from TRBV12-3 or TRBV12-4 and TRBJ1-1; D gene unclear. This CDR3 has 16 amino acids. The V end lost 8 bases, the J end lost 1 base, and 20 bases lay between the germline ends. The DNA of the CDR3 is TGTGCCAGCTGTCTATATCCTGCCTCGGGGAACACTGAAGCTTTCTTT. It is translated as CASCLYPASGNTEAFF.

This clonotype was recorded at least ten times. The V gene is TRBV20-1, the J gene TRBJ1-6; 9 bases match TRBD1. Germline loops: CDR1 DFQATT, CDR2 SNEGSKA (reference sequence). J was trimmed by 10 bases and V by 4 bases; bases with no gene match: 2. The CDR3 consists of 12 residues. The CDR3 nucleotides read TGCAGTGCTAAGGACAGGGGATCACCCCTCCACTTT. Translated: CSAKDRGSPLHF.

This clonotype has a count of ten or more. The V and J genes are TRBV29-1 and TRBJ2-1; TRBD1 matches 8 bases. The CDR3 has 15 residues. Germline loops: CDR1 SQVTM, CDR2 ANQGSEA. J lost 8 bases, V lost 7 bases, and 16 bases had no gene match. The CDR3 sequence: CSGDRMITPGDEQFF. As DNA, the CDR3 is TGCAGCGGGGACAGGATGATTACTCCCGGGGATGAGCAGTTCTTC.

V usage is TRBV3-1 and J usage is TRBJ2-7; maybe TRBD1 (6 bases). This CDR3 has 12 residues. Germline lookup yields CDR1 LGHDT and CDR2 YNNKEL (reference sequence). V was pared by 5 bases and J by 7 bases, with 12 bases between. The CDR3: CASSYHREEQYF. The CDR3, as DNA: TGTGCCAGCAGCTACCACAGGGAAGAGCAGTACTTC.